This TCR beta chain was recovered during a study of blood T cells in healthy people across ages. Study findings and constraints: Unknown CMV status may confound age-related changes in expanded clones. Naive CD4+ cells and diversity were both higher in long-lived donors than in aged donors. Diversity of TCR beta correlated strongly with naive T cell percentage.

Through a sample-barcoded 5' primer and a J-beta primer mix, a second PCR was run for roughly 7 to 12 cycles. Each CDR3 protein is one row after TCRdb ran MiXCR on the 5' RACE reads. This table has approximately 1,700,000 distinct CDR3 sequences, roughly 43% appearing once. Researchers isolated at least 6 million PBMCs per sample. On this clonotype itself: Antigen: not known.

Sequenced input: blood. The receptor comes from a human donor in good health.

CDR3 sequence: CASSPTKGPGNTIYF. In DNA, the CDR3 is TGCGCCAGCAGCCCAACTAAGGGCCCTGGAAACACCATATATTTT. The rearrangement uses TRBV4-1 and TRBJ1-3, with D hard to call. The germline gives CDR1 MGHRA, CDR2 YSYEKL. The V and J ends lost 4 bases and 2 bases respectively, with 12 bases between them. This CDR3 contains 15 residues.